This passage covers 22 T cell receptor beta chains from one sample sequenced in a study of cytomegalovirus exposure and HLA in healthy donors. Primers: 60 Vbeta forward and 13 Jbeta reverse. Sequenced by immunoSEQ multiplex PCR; TCRdb stores in-frame clones only, minus some. The table includes roughly 140,000 clones, 60% to 80% detected once. Sequencing input: PBMCs. These receptors came from a woman aged 30 to 39 in good health and CMV-seronegative.

The CDR3 protein is CASSLYSGGSYEQYF. As DNA, the CDR3 is TGTGCCAGCAGCCTTTACTCCGGGGGCTCCTACGAGCAGTACTTC. The chain uses TRBV14 and TRBJ2-7, with D possibly being TRBD2 (6 bases). This CDR3 is built from 15 residues. Germline CDR1 reads SGHDN; CDR2 reads FVKESK. Trimming shortened V by 4 bases and J by 0 bases, and 13 bases separated the two germline ends.

The chain combines TRBV5-1 with TRBJ2-1, with D unresolved. The CDR3 loop spans 13 amino acids. V lost 0 bases to trimming and J lost 5 bases, with 6 bases between them. Germline V gene sequence: CDR1 SGHRS, CDR2 YFSETQ. The CDR3 DNA sequence: TGCGCCAGCAGCTTGGTGCAGAACAATGAGCAGTTCTTC. This encodes CASSLVQNNEQFF.

V and J are TRBV19 and TRBJ1-3; 7 bases map to TRBD1. J was trimmed by 0 bases and V by 9 bases; bases with no gene match: 5. Per germline, CDR1 LNHDA and CDR2 SQIVND (reference sequence). The CDR3 extends over 14 amino acids. The CDR3 DNA reads as TGTGCCAGCACGGACAGGAACTCTGGAAACACCATATATTTT. Residues: CASTDRNSGNTIYF.

As for this clone: A read error may account for a junction end that differs from germline. The chain links TRBV7-7 to TRBJ1-1; D call uncertain. The CDR3 spans 13 residues. CDR1 is SSHAT and CDR2 is FNYEAQ in the germline V gene (reference sequence). The CDR3 region is CASSEHPNTEAFF. The CDR3, as DNA: TGTGCTAGCAGCGAACACCCGAACACTGAAGCTTTCTTT.

This clone was detected only once. The chain combines TRBV5-1 with TRBJ2-5; 7 positions match TRBD2. Germline V CDR1 and CDR2: SGHRS, YFSETQ. The CDR3 is 15 residues long. V lost 2 bases, J lost 5 bases, and 9 bases stayed unmatched. Here the CDR3 reads CASSFHGLVVETQYF. CDR3 nucleotide sequence: TGCGCCAGCAGCTTCCATGGACTAGTCGTGGAGACCCAGTACTTC.

The rearrangement links TRBV6-6 to TRBJ2-1; weak D call: TRBD2 (6 bases). V was clipped by 2 bases and J by 7 bases, with 6 bases between them. CDR1 and CDR2 (germline): MNHNY, SVGAGI (reference sequence). CDR3 length: 12 amino acids. The DNA for the CDR3 is TGTGCCAGCAGTTACGGACTAAATGAGCAGTTCTTC. It translates to CASSYGLNEQFF.

The chain carries TRBV11-3 and TRBJ2-3, with 7 nucleotides matching TRBD2. CDR1 is SGHNT and CDR2 is YENEEA in the germline V gene. V lost 5 bases and J lost 5; bases outside the gene matches: 7. The CDR3 totals 14 residues. DNA of the CDR3: TGTGCCAGCAGCCGGGGACTACCGGGAGATACGCAGTATTTT. Translating it yields CASSRGLPGDTQYF.

The chain joins TRBV6-1 to TRBJ1-2, with unresolved D. V gave up 6 bases and J gave up 7 bases, with 18 bases separating them. Germline values: CDR1 MNHNS, CDR2 SASEGT. The CDR3 has 14 residues. CDR3 coding DNA: TGTGCCAGCAGCTCTTTGGTAGCGAACGGTGGCTACACCTTC. As protein: CASSSLVANGGYTF.

The V gene is TRBV5-6, the J gene TRBJ1-3; 7 bases are shared with TRBD1. Germline assignment: CDR1 SGHDT and CDR2 YYEEEE. Germline trimming cut 4 bases from V and 4 bases from J; bases unmatched to any gene: 5. This CDR3 has 14 amino acids. The CDR3: CASSLGTEGNTIYF. The CDR3 DNA reads TGTGCCAGCAGCCTCGGGACAGAGGGAAACACCATATATTTT. Full variable domain (rest looked up from reference TRBV5-6 and TRBJ1-3): DAGVTQSPTHLIKTRGQQVTLRCSPKSGHDTVSWYQQALGQGPQFIFQYYEEEERQRGNFPDRFSGHQFPNYSSELNVNALLLGDSALYLCASSLGTEGNTIYFGEGSWLTVV.

This clone was seen once. Other DNA sequences in this sample translate to the same CDR3. V gene TRBV5-6 combines with J gene TRBJ2-1, with no clear D. From germline, CDR1 is SGHDT and CDR2 YYEEEE. The CDR3 spans 13 residues. The ends were cut back, 1 base at V and 8 bases at J, with 10 bases in the middle. The CDR3 spells CASSLSARDEQFF. The CDR3 DNA reads as TGTGCCAGCAGCTTGTCTGCAAGAGATGAGCAGTTCTTC.

This chain uses TRBV29-1 with TRBJ2-3, with TRBD2 matching over 8 bases. CDR1 is SQVTM and CDR2 is ANQGSEA in the germline V gene. V gave up 4 bases and J gave up 4 bases; unmatched junction bases: 7. This CDR3 has 14 amino acids. DNA of the CDR3: TGCAGCGTTGTTGGTAGCGGGGTTCCAGATACGCAGTATTTT. Translation gives CSVVGSGVPDTQYF.

V usage is TRBV6-1 and J usage is TRBJ2-1; 9 bases line up with TRBD2. The CDR3 contains 15 residues. Losses at the gene ends were 2 bases for V and 3 bases for J; bases not matched to a gene: 2. From germline, CDR1 is MNHNS and CDR2 SASEGT. The CDR3 DNA is TGTGCCAGCAGTGAAAGTAGCGGGGGCTACAATGAGCAGTTCTTC. As protein: CASSESSGGYNEQFF.

This chain connects TRBV5-6 to TRBJ1-2; maybe TRBD1 (5 bases). The germline V gene encodes CDR1 SGHDT and CDR2 YYEEEE. The CDR3 length is 17 residues. The ends were cut back, 0 bases at V and 8 bases at J, with 23 bases in the middle. The CDR3 protein is CASSLVVVVQGFSGYTF. The CDR3 nucleotides are TGTGCCAGCAGCTTGGTGGTGGTGGTTCAGGGCTTCTCCGGCTACACCTTC. Drawing the rest from reference TRBV5-6 and TRBJ1-2, the complete variable domain is DAGVTQSPTHLIKTRGQQVTLRCSPKSGHDTVSWYQQALGQGPQFIFQYYEEEERQRGNFPDRFSGHQFPNYSSELNVNALLLGDSALYLCASSLVVVVQGFSGYTFGSGTRLTVV.

This chain links TRBV5-4 with TRBJ1-3; a possible D gene is TRBD1 (5 bases). CDR3 length equals 15 residues. V was pared by 4 bases and J by 0 bases, with 11 bases between. Germline CDR1 and CDR2: SGHNT and YYREEE (reference sequence). This chain's CDR3 is CASSVDRSSGNTIYF. The CDR3 coding sequence is TGTGCCAGCAGCGTAGACAGAAGCTCTGGAAACACCATATATTTT.

The chain joins TRBV6-6 to TRBJ1-5, with 8 bases that match TRBD1. The length of the CDR3 is 15 residues. The trim removed 5 bases at V and 5 bases at J, leaving 8 bases unmatched. Looked up from germline, CDR1 is MNHNY and CDR2 is SVGAGI (reference sequence). The CDR3 DNA follows: TGTGCCAGCAGTGAGCAAAACAGGGGGGATCAGCCCCAGCATTTT. Translated: CASSEQNRGDQPQHF.

The gene calls are TRBV29-1 and TRBJ2-1, with D possibly TRBD1 on 6 matching bases. The CDR3 is 15 amino acids. Germline V lookup: CDR1 SQVTM, CDR2 ANQGSEA. V was clipped by 5 bases and J by 8 bases, with 22 bases between them. The CDR3 DNA sequence: TGCAGCGTTATATTACAGGGCCAGCCTTGGGATGAGCAGTTCTTC. Its translation: CSVILQGQPWDEQFF.

The genes are TRBV4-3 and TRBJ1-2, with D possibly matching TRBD1 (6 bases). With 1 base removed from V and 7 bases from J, the gap between germline ends came to 28 bases. The V gene's germline CDR1 is LGHNA and CDR2 YSLEER. The length of the CDR3 is 19 residues. The CDR3 DNA sequence: TGCGCCAGCAGCCAAGGGTTAGTTGAAGGCGGGGGGCGCGGTTCTGGCTACACCTTC. It is translated as CASSQGLVEGGGRGSGYTF.

The chain uses TRBV5-1 and TRBJ1-3; D call uncertain. Trimming shortened V by 0 bases and J by 2 bases, and 9 bases separated the two germline ends. The CDR3 totals 15 residues. Germline V gives CDR1 SGHRS, CDR2 YFSETQ. CDR3 region: CASSLAVPTGNTIYF. The CDR3 nucleotides read TGCGCCAGCAGCTTGGCGGTTCCTACTGGAAACACCATATATTTT.

In this sample, this clone turned up a few times. The J gene is TRBJ1-1, the V gene TRBV14; maybe TRBD1 (5 bases). The CDR3 runs 15 residues. Germline-derived CDR1 and CDR2 are SGHDN and FVKESK. Trimming shortened V by 0 bases and J by 6 bases, and 14 bases separated the two germline ends. In DNA, the CDR3 is TGTGCCAGCAGCCAAGATCCGGGCAGGGTCTCTGAAGCTTTCTTT. Translating it yields CASSQDPGRVSEAFF.

V is TRBV29-1 and J is TRBJ2-7; 9 bases are shared with TRBD1. Germline CDR1 reads SQVTM; CDR2 reads ANQGSEA. The CDR3 totals 13 residues. The V and J ends lost 7 bases and 3 bases, in that order; junction bases with no gene match: 7. The CDR3 spells CSAGTGSIYEQYF. In DNA form, the CDR3 reads TGCAGCGCCGGGACAGGGTCCATCTACGAGCAGTACTTC.

The chain links TRBV28 to TRBJ1-2, with TRBD1 matching 8 bases. Trimming at V came to 4 bases and at J to 7 bases, leaving 11 bases not matched to a gene. There are 15 residues in the CDR3. CDR1 and CDR2 from the germline V gene are MDHEN and SYDVKM. For the CDR3, the DNA is TGTGCCAGCAGTTACCCCAGGGGGCCTGGAGGTGGCTACACCTTC. Amino acids: CASSYPRGPGGGYTF.

The chain couples TRBV7-9 to TRBJ2-7; weak D call: TRBD1 (6 bases). V was cut by 2 bases and J by 2 bases, with 13 bases left in between. This CDR3 has 15 amino acids. The germline V gene encodes CDR1 SEHNR and CDR2 FQNEAQ (reference sequence). Here the CDR3 reads CASSLRGQGPYEQYF. CDR3 sequence (DNA): TGTGCCAGCAGCTTAAGGGGCCAGGGGCCCTACGAGCAGTACTTC.